The present T cell receptor beta chain was sequenced within a study of identical twins (dated by TCRdb to 2016 to 2017). Concerning the study at large: To test whether fetal clonotypes persist, this study deep-sequenced TCR alpha and beta repertoires from monozygotic twins, from unrelated adults of various ages, and from cord blood. To rule out contamination, the twin experiments were replicated at different times with different library preparation protocols. Broader findings and caveats from the paper: Zero-insertion analyses could be partly confounded by invariant T cells such as MAIT and iNKT, although diverse VJ usage argued against such confounding for most clonotypes. Because the same donors could not be followed over many years, conclusions were based on cross-sectional statistical analysis. Abundant cord blood beta clonotypes carried fewer insertions; young adult naive repertoires showed a weaker similar trend, while memory repertoires showed none. In beta out-of-frame sequences, excess twin sharing was weaker, because having fewer shared sequences lowered the signal-to-noise ratio. Out-of-frame TCR alpha sequences shared between twins showed an excess of low generation-probability sequences compared with coincidental sharing between unrelated individuals. Recombination models systematically underestimated out-of-frame TCR alpha sharing in monozygotic twins but agreed with sharing between unrelated individuals.

Only healthy Caucasian donors were included. The twin cohort consisted of three pairs of female monozygotic twins, all aged about 18 to 29 years. Peripheral blood mononuclear cells were used as the source from which RNA for TCR libraries was isolated. Regarding this clonotype: Its antigen is not yet known. No base qualities exist here, and no much larger clone lies one base off it.

The library was prepared using 5' RACE. The listed sequencing device is Illumina HiSeq 2000. Template switching introduced a universal primer binding site; the final cDNA contained a unique molecular identifier, enabling accurate counting of TCR cDNA molecules. Specific primers in the conserved constant-segment region were used to synthesize first-strand cDNA for TCR alpha and beta chains. To control for contamination, every cDNA library carried two barcodes: a SMART-Mk sample barcode plus Illumina barcodes. TruSeq adapter sequences along with Illumina sample barcodes were introduced in two successive PCR steps. The TCR alpha and beta cDNA libraries were sequenced on the Illumina HiSeq platform using custom primers. As for how the authors treated the data: MiGEC was used to process raw reads and extract unique molecular identifiers, and MiXCR was used to find CDR3 positions. For each individual, recombination models were inferred using an EM algorithm with the repgenHMM and IGoR tools. The tcR package in R was used for shared clonotype analysis, with sharing normalized by the product of cloneset sizes. Out-of-frame nonproductive sequences were analyzed to study raw recombination free of thymic and clonal selection effects. Starting from the raw public reads, TCRdb applied fastp trimming at Q25, assembled clones with MiXCR and retained in-frame beta chains. Each entry is one CDR3 protein sequence, shown with its most common DNA and genes. V and J calls and clone size were set by TCRdb, not the authors. The sample has about 570,000 distinct CDR3 sequences on record, more than 9% of them singletons. The biggest ten clones account for around 3.2% of the sample.

These same data were also listed under a study on yellow fever vaccine responses in identical twins. As noted in the second study: The T cell response to vaccination in identical twins was reported by the authors to appear partly convergent and partly personalized. Focusing on identical twins, the study followed the T cell clones that responded to the vaccine, and did so with precision.

This TCR derives from a woman aged 18-29 years in good health. The sample taken for sequencing was PBMCs.

The bases read TGTGCCAGCAGCGCCGGACCACGAGGAGAGACCCAGTACTTC. The resulting protein is CASSAGPRGETQYF. Recombination joined TRBV9 with TRBJ2-5; no D gene is confidently identified. V sheds 3 bases and J sheds 4 bases, leaving 13 bases between their ends. Measured from the cysteine to the phenylalanine, the CDR3 is 14 residues long. The only DNA kept is the CDR3, 42 bases in frame from the first base. In the germline V gene, CDR1 corresponds to SGDLS and CDR2 to YYNGEE.